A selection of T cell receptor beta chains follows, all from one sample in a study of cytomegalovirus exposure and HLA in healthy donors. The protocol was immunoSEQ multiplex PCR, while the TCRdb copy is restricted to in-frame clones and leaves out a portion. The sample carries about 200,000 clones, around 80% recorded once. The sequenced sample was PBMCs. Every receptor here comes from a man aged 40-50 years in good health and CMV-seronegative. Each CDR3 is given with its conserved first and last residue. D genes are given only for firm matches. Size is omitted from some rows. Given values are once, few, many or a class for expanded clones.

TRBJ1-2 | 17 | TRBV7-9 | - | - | TGTGCCAGCAGCTTAGGCGGTCAGGAGGGTGGGATCTATGGCTACACCTTC | CASSLGGQEGGIYGYTF
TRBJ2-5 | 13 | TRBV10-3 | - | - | TGTGCCATCAGTGACCGAGGATTGGAGACCCAGTACTTC | CAISDRGLETQYF
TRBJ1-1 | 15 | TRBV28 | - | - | TGTGCCAGCAGCCCGGGTGGGGGCACAAGCACTGAAGCTTTCTTT | CASSPGGGTSTEAFF
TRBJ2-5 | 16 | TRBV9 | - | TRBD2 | TGTGCCAGCAGCGTAGGAAATAGCGGGAATCAAGAGACCCAGTACTTC | CASSVGNSGNQETQYF
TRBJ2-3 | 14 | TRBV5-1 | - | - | TGCGCCAGCAAACCTCTAGGGGTTCCAGATACGCAGTATTTT | CASKPLGVPDTQYF
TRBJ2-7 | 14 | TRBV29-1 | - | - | TGCAGCGTTGAACAGGGTTCTCCGGTCGACGAGCAGTACTTC | CSVEQGSPVDEQYF
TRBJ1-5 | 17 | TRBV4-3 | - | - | TGCGCCAGCAGCCAAGATCCGGCAGGGGTCCCCAATCAGCCCCAGCATTTT | CASSQDPAGVPNQPQHF
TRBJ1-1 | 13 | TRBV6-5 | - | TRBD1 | TGTGCCACCATCCGGGACAGGGGCCGTCTAGTCTTCTTT | CATIRDRGRLVFF
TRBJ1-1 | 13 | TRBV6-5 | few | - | TGTGCCAGCAGTTACTCGTCCTTCTCGGAAGCTTTCTTT | CASSYSSFSEAFF
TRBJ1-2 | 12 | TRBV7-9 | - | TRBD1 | TGTGCCAGCAGCATGGGGACAGTCGGCTACACCTTC | CASSMGTVGYTF
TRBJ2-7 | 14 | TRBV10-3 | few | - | TGTGCCACCTCCCCCCCGACAGAGCCCTACGAGCAGTACTTC | CATSPPTEPYEQYF
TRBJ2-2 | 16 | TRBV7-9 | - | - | TGTGCCAGCAGCTTTCCCCGGACTATGAACACCGGGGAGCTGTTTTTT | CASSFPRTMNTGELFF
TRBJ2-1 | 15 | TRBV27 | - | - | TGTGCCAGCAGTTTTAGGCAGGGAATATACAATGAGCAGTTCTTC | CASSFRQGIYNEQFF
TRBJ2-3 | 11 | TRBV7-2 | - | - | TGTGCCAGCAGCTCTAGAGATACGCAGTATTTT | CASSSRDTQYF
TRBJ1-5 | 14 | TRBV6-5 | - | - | TGTGCCAGCAGAGTTTCTGGGCACAATCAGCCCCAGCATTTT | CASRVSGHNQPQHF
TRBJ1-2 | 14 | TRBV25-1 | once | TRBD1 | TGTGCCAGCAGTGAAGTCGCAGGGGGCGGCGGCTACACCTTC | CASSEVAGGGGYTF
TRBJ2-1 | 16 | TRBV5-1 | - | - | TGCGCCAGCAGCGGACCCTTAGCGAGCTCCTACAATGAGCAGTTCTTC | CASSGPLASSYNEQFF
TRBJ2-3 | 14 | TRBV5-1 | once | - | TGCGCCAGCACACTCTTAGCATATTCAGATACGCAGTATTTT | CASTLLAYSDTQYF
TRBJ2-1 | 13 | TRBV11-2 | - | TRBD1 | TGTGCCAGCAGCTGGACAGGGGGCTATGAGCAGTTCTTC | CASSWTGGYEQFF
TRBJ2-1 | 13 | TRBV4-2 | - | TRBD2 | TGTGCCAGCAGCTTCGGACTAGGAGATGAGCAGTTCTTC | CASSFGLGDEQFF
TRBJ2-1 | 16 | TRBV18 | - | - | TGTGCCAGCTCACCACCGAACAGGGCAGAGGGCAATGAGCAGTTCTTC | CASSPPNRAEGNEQFF
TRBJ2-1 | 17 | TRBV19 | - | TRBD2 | TGTGCCAGTAGTATCGGGACTAGCGGGAGGATCTACAATGAGCAGTTCTTC | CASSIGTSGRIYNEQFF
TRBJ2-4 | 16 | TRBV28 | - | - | TGTGCCAGCAGCTCCCCGCTGACAGCAGCCAAAAACATTCAGTACTTC | CASSSPLTAAKNIQYF
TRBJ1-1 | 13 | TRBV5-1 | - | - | TGCGCCAGCAGCGAGGGATATCCCACTGAAGCTTTCTTT | CASSEGYPTEAFF
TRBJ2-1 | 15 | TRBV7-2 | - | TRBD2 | TGTGCCAGCAGCTTAGATGGGACTAGCGGGAGGGAGCAGTTCTTC | CASSLDGTSGREQFF
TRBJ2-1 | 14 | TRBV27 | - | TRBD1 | TGTGCCAGCAGACAGGGGTTCGGCTACAATGAGCAGTTCTTC | CASRQGFGYNEQFF
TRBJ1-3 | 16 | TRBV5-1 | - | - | TGCGCCAGCAGCTCGGCAGGGGTTGGGTCTGGAAACACCATATATTTT | CASSSAGVGSGNTIYF
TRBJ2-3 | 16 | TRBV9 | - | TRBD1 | TGTGCCAGCAGCGACTCGACAGGGCCGAGAACAGATACGCAGTATTTT | CASSDSTGPRTDTQYF
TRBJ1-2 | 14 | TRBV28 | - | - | TGTGCCAGCAGTTCGGGGGGCCTTAACTATGGCTACACCTTC | CASSSGGLNYGYTF
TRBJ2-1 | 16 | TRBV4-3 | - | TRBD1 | TGCGCCAGCAGCCTCCTCCGGGACAGCACCTACAATGAGCAGTTCTTC | CASSLLRDSTYNEQFF
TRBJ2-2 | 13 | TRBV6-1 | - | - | TGTGCCAGCAGTGAGCTCCGGGCCGGGGAGCTGTTTTTT | CASSELRAGELFF
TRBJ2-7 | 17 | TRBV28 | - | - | TGTGCCAGCAGTTTATGGGAGGTGTCCTCAACAGCCGACGAGCAGTACTTC | CASSLWEVSSTADEQYF
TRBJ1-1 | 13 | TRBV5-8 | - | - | TGTGCCAGCAGTCTTACAGGGTACACTGAAGCTTTCTTT | CASSLTGYTEAFF
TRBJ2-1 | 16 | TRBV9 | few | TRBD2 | TGTGCCAGCAGCGTAGGAACTAGCGGGACCTACAATGAGCAGTTCTTC | CASSVGTSGTYNEQFF
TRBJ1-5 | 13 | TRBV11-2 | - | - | TGTGCCAGCAGCTTAGACAGGCTCGGGAATCAGCATTTT | CASSLDRLGNQHF
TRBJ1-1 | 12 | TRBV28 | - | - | TGTGCCAGCAGTTTTACCCGGACTGAAGCTTTCTTT | CASSFTRTEAFF
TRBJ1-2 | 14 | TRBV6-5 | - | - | TGTGCCAGCAGCCCTAGGGCGGGGAACTATGGCTACACCTTC | CASSPRAGNYGYTF
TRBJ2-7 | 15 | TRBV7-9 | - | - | TGTTCCAGCAGCTTAGGAGGCCGGCCCCGGGGCGAGCAGTACTTC | CSSSLGGRPRGEQYF
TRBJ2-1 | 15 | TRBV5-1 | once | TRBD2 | TGCGCCAGCAGCTGGAGCGGGGGGGCCAACAATGAGCAGTTCTTC | CASSWSGGANNEQFF
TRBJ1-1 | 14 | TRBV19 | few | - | TGTGCCAGCCACAGAGGGCTGCTGAACACTGAAGCTTTCTTT | CASHRGLLNTEAFF
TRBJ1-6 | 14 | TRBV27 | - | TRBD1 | TGTGCCAGCAGTCCAGGGACAGCCAATTCACCCCTCCACTTT | CASSPGTANSPLHF
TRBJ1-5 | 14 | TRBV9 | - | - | TGTGCCAGCAGCGTAGACGGGGGGAATCAGCCCCAGCATTTT | CASSVDGGNQPQHF